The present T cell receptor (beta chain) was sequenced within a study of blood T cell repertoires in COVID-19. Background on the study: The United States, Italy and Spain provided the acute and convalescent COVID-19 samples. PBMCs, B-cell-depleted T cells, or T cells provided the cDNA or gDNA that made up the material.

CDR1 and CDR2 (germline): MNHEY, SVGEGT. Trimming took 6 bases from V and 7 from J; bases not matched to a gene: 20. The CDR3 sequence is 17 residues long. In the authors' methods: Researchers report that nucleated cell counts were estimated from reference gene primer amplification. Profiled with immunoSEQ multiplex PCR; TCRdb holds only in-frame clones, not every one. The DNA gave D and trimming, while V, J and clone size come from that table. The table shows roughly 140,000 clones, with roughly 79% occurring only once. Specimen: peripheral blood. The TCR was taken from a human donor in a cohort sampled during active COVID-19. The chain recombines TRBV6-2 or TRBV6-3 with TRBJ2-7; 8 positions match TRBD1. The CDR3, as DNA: TGTGCCAGCAGCCACCTACAGGGGGAATCGGCACTAAGGGAGCAGTACTTC. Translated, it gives CASSHLQGESALREQYF.